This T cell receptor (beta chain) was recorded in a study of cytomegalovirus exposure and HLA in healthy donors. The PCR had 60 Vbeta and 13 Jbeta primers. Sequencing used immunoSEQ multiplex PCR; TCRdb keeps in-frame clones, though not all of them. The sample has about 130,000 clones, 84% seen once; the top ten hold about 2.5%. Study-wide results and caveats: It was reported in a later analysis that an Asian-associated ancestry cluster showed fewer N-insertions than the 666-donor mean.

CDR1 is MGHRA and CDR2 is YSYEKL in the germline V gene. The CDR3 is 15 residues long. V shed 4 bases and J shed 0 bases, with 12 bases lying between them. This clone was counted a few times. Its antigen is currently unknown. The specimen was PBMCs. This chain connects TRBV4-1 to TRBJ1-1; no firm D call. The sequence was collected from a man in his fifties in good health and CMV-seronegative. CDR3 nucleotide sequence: TGCGCCAGCAGCCTCCTGACAAGCTTGAACACTGAAGCTTTCTTT. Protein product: CASSLLTSLNTEAFF.